The 11 T cell receptor beta chains below come from one sample, sequenced in a study of T cells in Graves' hyperthyroidism and ophthalmopathy. The investigators amplified TCR beta CDR3 regions from RNA transcripts. HTBI primers were the set used in a first-round RT-PCR of the TCR CDR3. From the multiplex PCR reads, TCRdb called clonotypes with MiXCR, one entry per CDR3 protein. Of 400,000 to 500,000 distinct CDR3 sequences listed, approximately 15% are singletons. Sequenced: blood. Receptor source: a woman aged 18-35 years with Graves' hyperthyroidism.

The gene calls are TRBV9 and TRBJ2-3; D call uncertain. The CDR3 spans 16 residues. Trimming shortened V by 4 bases and J by 5 bases, and 20 bases separated the two germline ends. Germline V gene data show CDR1 as SGDLS and CDR2 as YYNGEE. CDR3 protein: CASSLPTLGSLDTQYF. The CDR3 coding sequence is TGTGCCAGCAGCCTACCGACTTTAGGATCTTTAGATACGCAGTATTTT.

This clonotype was seen many times. The chain combines TRBV7-6 with TRBJ2-1, with 9 bases matching TRBD2. CDR1 and CDR2 from the germline V gene are SGHVS and FNYEAQ. V dropped 0 bases and J dropped 4; count of bases not matched to a gene: 13. The CDR3 loop spans 19 amino acids. The CDR3 nucleotides are TGTGCCAGCAGCTTAGCCCTAGCGGGAATGGGGGTCTTTTACAATGAGCAGTTCTTC. This sequence encodes CASSLALAGMGVFYNEQFF.

This clonotype has a count of ten or more. The CDR3 sequence: CSASEAGGAYNEQFF. The CDR3 DNA follows: TGCAGTGCTAGTGAGGCGGGAGGGGCCTACAATGAGCAGTTCTTC. The chain has TRBV20-1 and TRBJ2-1; 9 bases match TRBD2. CDR1 is DFQATT and CDR2 is SNEGSKA in the germline V gene (reference sequence). Unmatched junction bases numbered 5, after V lost 3 bases and J lost 2 bases. The CDR3 runs 15 residues.

A few counts support this clonotype. Relative to the germline gene, one junction end is altered; a read error may explain this. This sequence joins TRBV2 and TRBJ2-1, with D hard to call. In germline, CDR1 is SNHLY, CDR2 FYNNEI. The length of the CDR3 is 13 residues. The CDR3 bases are TGTGCCTGCAGTGCGTTCTCCTACAATGAGCAGTTCTTC. It yields the protein CACSAFSYNEQFF.

This clonotype was seen ten or more times. The CDR3 reads CASSPGTGGNTEAFF. The CDR3 DNA is TGTGCCAGCAGCCCGGGGACAGGCGGGAACACTGAAGCTTTCTTT. V usage is TRBV14 and J usage is TRBJ1-1; the match to TRBD1 covers 8 bases. The CDR3 length is 15 residues. The germline CDR1 and CDR2 sequences are SGHDN and FVKESK. The trim removed 4 bases at V and 1 base at J, leaving 5 bases unmatched.

This clonotype was seen only a few times. The genes are TRBV19 and TRBJ1-2, with 8 bases matching TRBD1. CDR1 LNHDA and CDR2 SQIVND come from the germline V gene (reference sequence). The CDR3 totals 14 residues. The junction had 6 bases not matched to a gene; V was cut back by 3 bases and J by 6 bases. CDR3 loop: CASSMATGEDGYTF. CDR3 DNA: TGTGCCAGTAGTATGGCGACAGGGGAGGATGGCTACACCTTC.

This clonotype was observed at least ten times. The chain is built from TRBV11-2 and TRBJ2-7; the match to TRBD2 covers 10 bases. The junction had 1 base not matched to a gene; V was cut back by 2 bases and J by 3 bases. The CDR3 runs 14 residues. Germline CDR1 SGHAT, CDR2 FQNNGV. For the CDR3, the DNA is TGTGCCAGCAGCTTACGGACTAGCGGCTACGAGCAGTACTTC. Translation gives CASSLRTSGYEQYF. The entire variable domain, with the rest obtained from reference TRBV11-2 and TRBJ2-7, is as follows: EAGVAQSPRYKIIEKRQSVAFWCNPISGHATLYWYQQILGQGPKLLIQFQNNGVVDDSQLPKDRFSAERLKGVDSTLKIQPAKLEDSAVYLCASSLRTSGYEQYFGPGTRLTVT.

This clonotype was found many times. The chain recombines TRBV28 with TRBJ1-2; the D is unclear. The CDR3 contains 16 residues. With 0 bases removed from V and 6 bases from J, the gap between germline ends came to 17 bases. From germline, CDR1 is MDHEN and CDR2 SYDVKM. The CDR3 DNA follows: TGTGCCAGCAGTTTATGGTCCTCGGGCTTAAATAATGGCTACACCTTC. It yields the protein CASSLWSSGLNNGYTF.

In this sample, this clonotype turned up many times. The CDR3 loop reads CAWSRTGGADYGYTF. The CDR3 nucleotides are TGTGCCTGGAGTAGGACGGGGGGGGCTGACTATGGCTACACCTTC. The rearrangement links TRBV30 to TRBJ1-2; weak D call: TRBD1 (6 bases). Germline CDR1 and CDR2: GTSNPN and SVGIG (reference sequence). This CDR3 contains 15 residues. The V gene lost 2 bases and the J gene lost 3 bases, with 16 bases spanning the gap.

In this sample, this clonotype turned up a few times. The chain has TRBV5-6 and TRBJ2-3; D ambiguous. The V gene lost 0 bases and the J gene lost 6 bases, with 11 bases spanning the gap. Germline values: CDR1 SGHDT, CDR2 YYEEEE. The CDR3 runs 14 residues. CDR3 in amino acids: CASSLVDPSDTQYF. In DNA form, the CDR3 reads TGTGCCAGCAGCTTGGTGGACCCCTCGGATACGCAGTATTTT.

This clonotype was seen repeatedly, ten times or more. The gene calls are TRBV29-1 and TRBJ2-1, with 7 bases that match TRBD1. Germline V gene data show CDR1 as SQVTM and CDR2 as ANQGSEA. After removal of 5 bases from V and 3 bases from J, the junction contained 7 bases not matched to a gene. This CDR3 is 14 amino acids long. CDR3 amino acids: CSVRRTGGYNEQFF. For the CDR3, the DNA is TGCAGCGTTCGACGGACAGGAGGCTACAATGAGCAGTTCTTC.